This T cell receptor (beta chain) is from a study of T cell clonotyping in hematopoietic cell transplantation. Method: immunoSEQ multiplex PCR; TCRdb's copy keeps in-frame clones and lacks some. The table has around 11,000 clones, over 75% seen once. Time point denoted: recipient sample about 28 days before transplant, after cytoreduction. CDR1 is SGHAT, CDR2 FQNNGV, per germline. This CDR3 region has 13 residues. V gave up 0 bases and J gave up 1 base, with 3 bases separating them. This sequence joins TRBV11-2 and TRBJ1-2; D is ambiguous. The sequence was collected from a woman aged 45-65 years with chronic myeloid leukemia. Some clones in this sample may be carry-over from other donors' samples. This material consisted of peripheral blood mononuclear cells, taken before stem cell transplant. The chain's CDR3 is CASSLENNYGYTF. In nucleotides, the CDR3 is TGTGCCAGCAGCTTAGAGAATAACTATGGCTACACCTTC.